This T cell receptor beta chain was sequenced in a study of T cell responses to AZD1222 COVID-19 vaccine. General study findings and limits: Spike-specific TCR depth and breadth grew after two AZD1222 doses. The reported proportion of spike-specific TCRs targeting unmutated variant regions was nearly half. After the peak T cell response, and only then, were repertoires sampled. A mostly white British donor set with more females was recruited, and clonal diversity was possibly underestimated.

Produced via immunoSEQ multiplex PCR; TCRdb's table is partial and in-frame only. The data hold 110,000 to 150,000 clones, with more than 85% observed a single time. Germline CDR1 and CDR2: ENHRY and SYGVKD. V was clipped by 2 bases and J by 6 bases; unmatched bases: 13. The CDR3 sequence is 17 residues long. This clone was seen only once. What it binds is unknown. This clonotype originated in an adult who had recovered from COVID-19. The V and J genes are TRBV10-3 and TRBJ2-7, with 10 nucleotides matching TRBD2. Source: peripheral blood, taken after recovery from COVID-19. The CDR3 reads CAISETPPLAGAREQYF. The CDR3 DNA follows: TGTGCCATCAGTGAGACCCCCCCTCTAGCGGGAGCGCGCGAGCAGTACTTC.